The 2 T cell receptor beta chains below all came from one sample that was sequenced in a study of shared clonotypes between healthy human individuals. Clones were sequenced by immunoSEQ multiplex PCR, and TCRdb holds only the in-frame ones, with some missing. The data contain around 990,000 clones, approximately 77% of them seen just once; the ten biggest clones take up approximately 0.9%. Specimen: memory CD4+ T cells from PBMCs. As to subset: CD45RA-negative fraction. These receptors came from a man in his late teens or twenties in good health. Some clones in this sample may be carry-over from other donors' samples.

CDR3 loop: CASSPGGGRAGHEQYF. The CDR3 coding sequence is TGTGCCAGCTCACCCGGGGGCGGGAGGGCCGGCCACGAGCAGTACTTC. The chain joins TRBV18 to TRBJ2-7, with 9 bases identical to TRBD2. The CDR3 runs 16 residues. Trimming took 3 bases from V and 5 from J; bases not matched to a gene: 11. From germline, CDR1 is KGHSH and CDR2 LQKENI.

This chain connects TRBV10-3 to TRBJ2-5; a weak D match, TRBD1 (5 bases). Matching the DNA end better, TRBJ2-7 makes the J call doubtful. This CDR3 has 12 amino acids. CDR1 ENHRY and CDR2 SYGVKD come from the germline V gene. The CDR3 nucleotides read TGTGCCATCAAGGACACATACTACGAGCAGTACTTC. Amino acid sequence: CAIKDTYYEQYF.